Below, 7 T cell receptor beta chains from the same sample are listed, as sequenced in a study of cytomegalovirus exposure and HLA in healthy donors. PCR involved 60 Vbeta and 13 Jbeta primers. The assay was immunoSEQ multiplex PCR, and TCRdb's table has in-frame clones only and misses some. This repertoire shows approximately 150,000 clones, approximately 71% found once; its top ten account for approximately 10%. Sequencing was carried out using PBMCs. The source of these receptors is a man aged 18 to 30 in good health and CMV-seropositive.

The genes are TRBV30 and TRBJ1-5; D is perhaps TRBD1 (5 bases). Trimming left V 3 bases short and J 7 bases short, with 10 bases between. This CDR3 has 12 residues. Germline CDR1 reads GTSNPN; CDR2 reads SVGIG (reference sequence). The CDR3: CAWSAGLQPQHF. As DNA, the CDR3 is TGTGCCTGGAGCGCAGGGCTCCAGCCCCAGCATTTT.

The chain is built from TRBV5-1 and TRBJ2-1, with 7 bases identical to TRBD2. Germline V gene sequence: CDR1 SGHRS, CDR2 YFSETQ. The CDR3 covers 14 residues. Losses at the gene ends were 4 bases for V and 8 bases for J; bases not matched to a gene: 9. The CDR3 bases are TGCGCCAGCAGCAGCGGGACTTGGGAGCATGAGCAGTTCTTC. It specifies CASSSGTWEHEQFF.

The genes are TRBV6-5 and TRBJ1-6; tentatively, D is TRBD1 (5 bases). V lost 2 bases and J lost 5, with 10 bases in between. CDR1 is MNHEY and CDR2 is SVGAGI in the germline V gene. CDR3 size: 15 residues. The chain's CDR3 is CASSYDRANNSPLHF. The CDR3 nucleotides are TGTGCCAGCAGTTACGACAGAGCGAATAATTCACCCCTCCACTTT.

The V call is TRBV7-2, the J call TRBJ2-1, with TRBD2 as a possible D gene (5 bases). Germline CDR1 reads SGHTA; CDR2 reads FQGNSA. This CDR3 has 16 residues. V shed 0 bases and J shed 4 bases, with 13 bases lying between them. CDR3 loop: CASSLAGASRYNEQFF. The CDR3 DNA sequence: TGTGCCAGCAGCTTAGCGGGAGCCAGCAGGTACAATGAGCAGTTCTTC.

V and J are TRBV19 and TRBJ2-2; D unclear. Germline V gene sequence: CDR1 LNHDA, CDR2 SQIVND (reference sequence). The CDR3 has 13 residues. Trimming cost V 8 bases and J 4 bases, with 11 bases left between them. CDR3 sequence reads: CASGEYITGELFF. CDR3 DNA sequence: TGTGCCAGTGGAGAATATATCACCGGGGAGCTGTTTTTT.

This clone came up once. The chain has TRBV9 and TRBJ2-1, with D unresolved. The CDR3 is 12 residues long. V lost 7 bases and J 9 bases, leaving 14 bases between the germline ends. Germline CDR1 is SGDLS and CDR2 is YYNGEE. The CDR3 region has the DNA TGTGCCAGCGCTGTGGGCGACGGTGAGCAGTTCTTC. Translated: CASAVGDGEQFF.

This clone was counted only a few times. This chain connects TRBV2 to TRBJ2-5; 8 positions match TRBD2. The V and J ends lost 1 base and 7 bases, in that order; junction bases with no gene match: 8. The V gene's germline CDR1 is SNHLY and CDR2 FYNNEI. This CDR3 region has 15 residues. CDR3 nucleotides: TGTGCCAGCAGTGAAGGGTCGGGAGGGCCGGGGACCCAGTACTTC. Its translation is CASSEGSGGPGTQYF.